This T cell receptor beta chain derives from a study of blood T cell repertoires in COVID-19. Study context: From the United States, Italy and Spain came samples of acute and convalescent COVID-19. PBMCs, B-cell-depleted T cells, or T cells were the source of the cDNA or gDNA that made up the material.

Authors' processing steps: For nucleated cells, counts were estimated from reference gene primer amplification. Clones were read by immunoSEQ multiplex PCR, and TCRdb kept only the in-frame ones, dropping some. That table is the source of V, J and clone size, and D and trimming were worked out from the DNA. This table holds about 130,000 clones, over 75% found once. In germline, CDR1 is LGHDT, CDR2 YNNKEL (reference sequence). V trimming: 0 bases; J trimming: 7 bases; junction bases outside the gene matches: 5. This CDR3 comprises 14 residues. Sequencing was done on a sample of peripheral blood. The clonotype was recovered from a woman older than 75 with acute or convalescent COVID-19. V usage is TRBV3-1 (or the pseudogene TRBV3-2) and J usage is TRBJ1-2, with 7 positions matching TRBD1. CDR3 DNA: TGTGCCAGCAGCCAAGATAGACAGGGAGGTGGCTACACCTTC. This sequence encodes CASSQDRQGGGYTF.